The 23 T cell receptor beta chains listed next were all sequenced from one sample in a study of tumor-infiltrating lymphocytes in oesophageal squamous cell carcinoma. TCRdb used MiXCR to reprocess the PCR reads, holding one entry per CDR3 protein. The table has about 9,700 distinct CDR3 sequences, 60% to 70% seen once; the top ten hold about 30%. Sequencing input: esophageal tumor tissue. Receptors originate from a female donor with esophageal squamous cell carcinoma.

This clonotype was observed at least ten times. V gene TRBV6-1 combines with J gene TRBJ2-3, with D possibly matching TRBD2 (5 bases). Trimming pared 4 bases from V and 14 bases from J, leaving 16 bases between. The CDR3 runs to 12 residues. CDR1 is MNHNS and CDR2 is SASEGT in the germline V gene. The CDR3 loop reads CASSAEAGELYF. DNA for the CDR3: TGTGCCAGCAGTGCCGAAGCCGGGGAGCTGTATTTT.

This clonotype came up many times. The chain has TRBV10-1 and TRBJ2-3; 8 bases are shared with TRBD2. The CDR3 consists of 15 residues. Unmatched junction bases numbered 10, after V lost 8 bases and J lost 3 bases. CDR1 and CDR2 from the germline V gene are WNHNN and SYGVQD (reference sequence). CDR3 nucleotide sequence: TGCGCCAGCCAAAAAGCGGGAGACGGGACAGATACGCAGTATTTT. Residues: CASQKAGDGTDTQYF.

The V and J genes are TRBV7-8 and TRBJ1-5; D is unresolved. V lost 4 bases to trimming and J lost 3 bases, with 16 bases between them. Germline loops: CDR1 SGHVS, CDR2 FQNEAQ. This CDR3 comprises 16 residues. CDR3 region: CASSSRPRSPNQPQHF. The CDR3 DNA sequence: TGTGCCAGCAGCTCACGCCCGAGATCCCCCAATCAGCCCCAGCATTTT.

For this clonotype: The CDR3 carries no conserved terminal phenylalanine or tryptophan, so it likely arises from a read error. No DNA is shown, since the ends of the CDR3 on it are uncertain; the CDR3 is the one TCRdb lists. The CDR3 protein is CASSYRIG. The chain recombines TRBV7-6 with TRBJ2-6. Per the germline V gene, CDR1 is SGHVS and CDR2 is FNYEAQ. The CDR3 extends over 8 residues, inclusive of both ends.

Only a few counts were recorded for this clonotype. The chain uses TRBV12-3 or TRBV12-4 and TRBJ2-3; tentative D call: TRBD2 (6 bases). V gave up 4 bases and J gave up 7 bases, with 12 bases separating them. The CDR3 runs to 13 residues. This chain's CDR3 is CASSSGVRYTQYF. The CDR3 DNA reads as TGTGCCAGCAGTTCGGGGGTTCGGTATACGCAGTATTTT.

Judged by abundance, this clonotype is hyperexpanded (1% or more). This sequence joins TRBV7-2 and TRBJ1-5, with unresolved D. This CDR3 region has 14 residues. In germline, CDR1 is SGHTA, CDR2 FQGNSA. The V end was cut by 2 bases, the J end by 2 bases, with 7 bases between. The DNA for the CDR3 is TGTGCCAGCAGCTTATTATCTGGCAATCAGCCCCAGCATTTT. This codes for CASSLLSGNQPQHF. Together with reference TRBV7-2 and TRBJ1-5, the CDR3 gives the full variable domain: GAGVSQSPSNKVTEKGKDVELRCDPISGHTALYWYRQSLGQGLEFLIYFQGNSAPDKSGLPSDRFSAERTGGSVSTLTIQRTQQEDSAVYLCASSLLSGNQPQHFGDGTRLSIL.

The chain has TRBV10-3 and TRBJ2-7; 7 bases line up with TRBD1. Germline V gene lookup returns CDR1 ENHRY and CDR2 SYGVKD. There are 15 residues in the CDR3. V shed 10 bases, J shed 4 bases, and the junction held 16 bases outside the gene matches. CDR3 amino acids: CATVFPGTDSYEQYF. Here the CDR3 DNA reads TGTGCCACCGTCTTTCCCGGGACAGATTCTTACGAGCAGTACTTC.

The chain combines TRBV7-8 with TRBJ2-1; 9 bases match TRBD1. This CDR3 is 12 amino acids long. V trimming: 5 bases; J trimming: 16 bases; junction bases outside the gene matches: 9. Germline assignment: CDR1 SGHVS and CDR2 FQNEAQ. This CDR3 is CASSHTRDRDFF. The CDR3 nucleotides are TGTGCCAGCAGCCATACCCGGGACAGGGACTTCTTC.

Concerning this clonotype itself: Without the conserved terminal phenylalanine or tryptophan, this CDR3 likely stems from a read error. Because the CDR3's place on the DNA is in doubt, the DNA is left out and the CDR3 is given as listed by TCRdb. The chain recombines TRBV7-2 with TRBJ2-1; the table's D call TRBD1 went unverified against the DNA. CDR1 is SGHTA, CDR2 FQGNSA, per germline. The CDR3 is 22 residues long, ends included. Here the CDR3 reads CASSLRALGGANSGSYEQYFGS.

CDR3 coding DNA: TGTGCCAGCAGCGTCCGGGGGACCCAGTACTTC. Amino acid sequence: CASSVRGTQYF. V is TRBV7-3 and J is TRBJ2-1; the D gene is possibly TRBD2 (5 bases). The DNA end is a closer match to TRBJ2-5, so the J assignment may be wrong. CDR1 and CDR2 from the germline V gene are SGHTA and FQGTGA. This CDR3 region has 11 residues.

The CDR3 region is CASSFHIDSADTQYF. The CDR3 DNA follows: TGTGCCAGCAGCTTCCACATCGACAGCGCAGATACGCAGTATTTT. The rearrangement joins TRBV7-8 to TRBJ2-3, with a weak D call TRBD1 (5 bases). This CDR3 contains 15 residues. From germline, CDR1 is SGHVS and CDR2 FQNEAQ. V gave up 3 bases and J gave up 4 bases, with 14 bases separating them.

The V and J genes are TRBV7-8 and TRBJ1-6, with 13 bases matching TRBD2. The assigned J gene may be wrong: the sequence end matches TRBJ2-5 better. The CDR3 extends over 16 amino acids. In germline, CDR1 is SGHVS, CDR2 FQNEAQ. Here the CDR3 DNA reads TGTGCCAGCAGCTCGCCGGGACTAGCGGGGAGGGAGACCCAGTACTTC. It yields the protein CASSSPGLAGRETQYF.

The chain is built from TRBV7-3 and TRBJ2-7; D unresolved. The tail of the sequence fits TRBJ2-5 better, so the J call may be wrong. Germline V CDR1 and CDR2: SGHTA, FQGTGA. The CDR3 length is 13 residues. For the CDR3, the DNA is TGTGCCAGCAGCTTAACGGGTTTGGAGACCCAGTACTTC. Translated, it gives CASSLTGLETQYF.

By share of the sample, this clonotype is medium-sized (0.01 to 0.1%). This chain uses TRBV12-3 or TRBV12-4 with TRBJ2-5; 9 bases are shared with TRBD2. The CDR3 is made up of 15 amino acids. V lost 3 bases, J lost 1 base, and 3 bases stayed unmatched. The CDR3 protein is CASSLGRGGQETQYF. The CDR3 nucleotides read TGTGCCAGCAGTTTGGGGCGGGGGGGCCAAGAGACCCAGTACTTC.

The CDR3 sequence is CASSLWQGINYGYTF. The CDR3 DNA sequence: TGTGCCAGCAGTTTGTGGCAGGGAATTAACTATGGCTACACCTTC. The V gene is TRBV28, the J gene TRBJ1-2; D may be TRBD1 (5 bases). V was pared by 3 bases and J by 1 base, with 12 bases between. Germline assignment: CDR1 MDHEN and CDR2 SYDVKM. The CDR3 is made up of 15 amino acids.

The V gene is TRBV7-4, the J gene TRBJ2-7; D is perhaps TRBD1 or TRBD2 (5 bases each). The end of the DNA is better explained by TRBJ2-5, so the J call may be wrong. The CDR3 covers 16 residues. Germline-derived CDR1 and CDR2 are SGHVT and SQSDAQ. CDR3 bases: TGTGCCAGCAGCACCCAAGACCCGGGACCACAAGAGACCCAGTACTTC. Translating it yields CASSTQDPGPQETQYF.

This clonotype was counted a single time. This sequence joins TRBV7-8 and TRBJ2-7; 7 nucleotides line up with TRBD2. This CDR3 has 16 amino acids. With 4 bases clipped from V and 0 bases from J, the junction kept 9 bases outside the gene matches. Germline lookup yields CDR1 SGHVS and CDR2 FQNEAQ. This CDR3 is CASSSQSGMYSYEQYF. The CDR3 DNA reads TGTGCCAGCAGCTCACAGAGCGGGATGTACTCCTACGAGCAGTACTTC. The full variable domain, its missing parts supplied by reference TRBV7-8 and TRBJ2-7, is GAGVSQSPRYKVAKRGQDVALRCDPISGHVSLFWYQQALGQGPEFLTYFQNEAQLDKSGLPSDRFFAERPEGSVSTLKIQRTQQEDSAVYLCASSSQSGMYSYEQYFGPGTRLTVT.

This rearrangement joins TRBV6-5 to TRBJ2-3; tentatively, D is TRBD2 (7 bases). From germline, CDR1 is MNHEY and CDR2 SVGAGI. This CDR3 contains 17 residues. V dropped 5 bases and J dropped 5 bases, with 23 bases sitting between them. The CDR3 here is CASSPQLGGAKRDTQYF. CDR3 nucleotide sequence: TGTGCCAGCAGTCCTCAGTTGGGGGGGGCTAAGAGAGATACGCAGTATTTT.

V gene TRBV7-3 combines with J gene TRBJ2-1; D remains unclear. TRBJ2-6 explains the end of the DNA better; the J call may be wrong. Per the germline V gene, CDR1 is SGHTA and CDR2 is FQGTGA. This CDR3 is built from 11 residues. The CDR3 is CASSSQDVLTF. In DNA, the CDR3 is TGTGCCAGCAGCTCCCAAGACGTCCTGACTTTC.

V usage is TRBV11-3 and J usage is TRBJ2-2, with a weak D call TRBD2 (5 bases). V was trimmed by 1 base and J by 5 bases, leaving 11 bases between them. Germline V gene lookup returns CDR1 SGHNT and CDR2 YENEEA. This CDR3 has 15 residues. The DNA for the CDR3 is TGTGCCAGCAGCTTAGCCCGGACTTCTACCGGGGAGCTGTTTTTT. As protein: CASSLARTSTGELFF.

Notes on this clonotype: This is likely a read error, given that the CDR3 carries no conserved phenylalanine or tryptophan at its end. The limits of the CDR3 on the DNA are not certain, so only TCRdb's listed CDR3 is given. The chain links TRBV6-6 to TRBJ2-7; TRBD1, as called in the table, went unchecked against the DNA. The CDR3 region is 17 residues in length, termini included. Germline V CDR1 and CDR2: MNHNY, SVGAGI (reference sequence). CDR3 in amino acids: CASSLLSGTHYEQYFGN.

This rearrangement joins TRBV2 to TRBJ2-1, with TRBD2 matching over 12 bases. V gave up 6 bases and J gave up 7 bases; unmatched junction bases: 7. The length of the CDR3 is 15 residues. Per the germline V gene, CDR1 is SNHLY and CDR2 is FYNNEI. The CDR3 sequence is CASRDGLAGWNEQFF. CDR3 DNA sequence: TGTGCCAGCAGGGACGGACTAGCGGGATGGAATGAGCAGTTCTTC.

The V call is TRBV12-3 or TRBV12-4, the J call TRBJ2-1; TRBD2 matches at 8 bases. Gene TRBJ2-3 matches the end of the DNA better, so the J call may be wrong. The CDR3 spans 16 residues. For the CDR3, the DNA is TGTGCCAGCAGTTCCGGGACTAGACGAGGGACAGATACGCAGTATTTT. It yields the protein CASSSGTRRGTDTQYF.